The present TCR beta chain was sequenced within a study of blood T cell repertoires in COVID-19. Study summary: The United States, Italy and Spain supplied acute and convalescent COVID-19 samples.

Some clones are missing from TCRdb's copy, which holds only in-frame ones; the method was immunoSEQ multiplex PCR. This table holds around 250,000 clones, roughly 88% found once. The germline V and J ends were trimmed by 2 bases and 5 bases, with 16 bases remaining between them. The CDR3 is made up of 16 amino acids. Germline CDR1 reads SGHTA; CDR2 reads FQGNSA. The chain carries TRBV7-2 and TRBJ1-5; possibly TRBD1 for D (5 bases). The source of this sequence is a man aged 30 to 45 who had recovered from COVID-19. Sample: peripheral blood. The CDR3 nucleotides are TGTGCCAGCAGCTTAATGACAGCCGGGGAGGATCAGCCCCAGCATTTT. Encoded protein: CASSLMTAGEDQPQHF.